Described below is a single T cell receptor (beta chain) sequence and its context. How the authors handled the data: Amplification of reference gene primers provided the estimated nucleated cell counts. The table came from immunoSEQ multiplex PCR; TCRdb's copy has only in-frame clones and leaves some out. Clone size and V and J calls were adopted from that table, with D and trimming inferred from the DNA. The sample has 110,000 to 150,000 clones, roughly three quarters seen once. The data were taken from a study of blood T cell repertoires in COVID-19. Those who participated ranged in age from roughly 18 to 90 years and resided in 24 US areas. Which cohort a participant joined came from the clinical history participants gave. Recovered participants had two consecutive negative NP/OP PCR tests, healthcare professional clearance, or symptom resolution. The CDR3 extends over 13 amino acids. With 9 bases removed from V and 5 bases from J, the gap between germline ends came to 15 bases. CDR1 and CDR2 from the germline V gene are KGHDR and SFDVKD.

This receptor was obtained from a woman aged 50 to 65 who had recovered from COVID-19. Sequencing was carried out using PBMCs or T cells enriched from blood (not recorded which). J is TRBJ2-5 and V is TRBV24-1; D possibly corresponds to TRBD1 (5 bases). The CDR3 sequence is CATAQAGSETQYF. CDR3 nucleotide sequence: TGTGCCACCGCGCAGGCAGGGTCGGAGACCCAGTACTTC.